This T cell receptor beta chain was captured in a study of cytomegalovirus exposure and HLA in healthy donors. The donors formed part of the approximately 120-subject validation cohort, distinct from the 666-subject first cohort. Using immunoSEQ multiplex PCR, the repertoire was profiled, and TCRdb retains in-frame clones only, with some absent. The sample has some 110,000 clones, 75% to 90% seen once. This clone came up a few times. The antigen remains undetermined. CDR1 SGHKS and CDR2 YYEKEE come from the germline V gene (reference sequence). CDR3 length equals 16 residues. J was trimmed by 4 bases and V by 4 bases; bases with no gene match: 12. Study conclusions and caveats: Most observed TCR sequences were rare, whereas some public TCRs were detected in many donors. The authors enumerated 150 to 200 TCR beta chains as linked to cytomegalovirus. The tendency of first-cohort TCR clusters to co-occur in the 120 validation repertoires was the finding of a later analysis.

The gene calls are TRBV5-5 and TRBJ2-5; TRBD1 agrees at 8 bases. Sequencing input: PBMCs. The TCR originated in a man between 18 and 29 years old in good health and CMV-seropositive. This CDR3 reads CASSPGTGALGETQYF. CDR3 sequence (DNA): TGTGCCAGCAGCCCGGGGACAGGAGCTTTGGGAGAGACCCAGTACTTC.